This T cell receptor beta chain comes out of a study of T cells in Graves' hyperthyroidism and ophthalmopathy. General study findings and limits: A model using 13 V-J features told ophthalmopathy apart from stable hyperthyroidism.

Exclusion of patients followed from uncontrolled infection, other autoimmune disease, pregnancy or lactation. A remark on this clonotype: Its target is not known.

TCR beta CDR3 sequences were amplified from RNA transcripts. First-round RT-PCR with HTBI primers amplified the TCR CDR3 region. Using its own MiXCR run on the multiplex PCR reads, TCRdb lists one record per CDR3 protein. The table records about 510,000 distinct CDR3 sequences, 46% of them present only once. This CDR3 has 18 residues. Per the germline V gene, CDR1 is SGHTA and CDR2 is FQGNSA. The junction had 14 bases not matched to a gene; V was cut back by 2 bases and J by 4 bases. The chain joins TRBV7-2 to TRBJ1-2; TRBD1 matches at 9 bases. The sequence came from an adult woman with Graves' disease, either hyperthyroidism or ophthalmopathy (not recorded which). Sequenced: peripheral blood or thyroid tissue (not recorded which). CDR3: CASSLRWRGTGLSYGYTF. The CDR3 DNA reads TGTGCCAGCAGCTTAAGGTGGAGGGGGACAGGGCTTTCCTATGGCTACACCTTC.